A single sample is the source of the 19 T cell receptor beta chains below, sequenced in a study of siplizumab effects on memory and regulatory T cells (dated by TCRdb to between 2019 and 2020). The library relied on the immunoSEQ multiplex PCR assay. TCRdb mirrors the immuneACCESS table, restricted to in-frame sequences. Some clones are absent from its copies; in checked studies, under half trace to an unresolved V gene, and the reason for the others is unknown. This sample holds over 65,000 clones; roughly 93% were observed only once. Roughly 5.2% of the sample comes from the top ten. The sample was CD8+ T cells sorted from blood. The origin of the receptors is a human donor in good health.

The chain is built from TRBV27 and TRBJ2-7; D not resolved. Trimming took off 6 bases at V and 2 bases at J, with 11 bases between the two ends. There are 13 residues in the CDR3. Germline lookup yields CDR1 MNHEY and CDR2 SMNVEV (reference sequence). In nucleotides, the CDR3 is TGTGCCAGCAGCCAGGATCCGGCCTACGAGCAGTACTTC. This translates into CASSQDPAYEQYF.

The chain combines TRBV7-9 with TRBJ2-5, with D perhaps being TRBD1 or TRBD2 (6 bases each). Trimming took off 2 bases at V and 5 bases at J, with 12 bases between the two ends. This CDR3 has 14 amino acids. The germline CDR1 and CDR2 sequences are SEHNR and FQNEAQ (reference sequence). The CDR3 here is CASSLTYGGETQYF. The DNA of the CDR3 is TGTGCCAGCAGCTTAACCTACGGGGGCGAGACCCAGTACTTC.

J is TRBJ1-4 and V is TRBV27, with D perhaps matching TRBD1 (5 bases). This CDR3 is built from 13 residues. Germline CDR1 is MNHEY and CDR2 is SMNVEV (reference sequence). Trimming took off 11 bases at V and 5 bases at J, with 15 bases between the two ends. As DNA, the CDR3 is TGTGCCGTGGGGGACGGATTCAATGAAAAACTGTTTTTT. This encodes CAVGDGFNEKLFF.

The rearrangement uses TRBV27 and TRBJ2-5; D is ambiguous. Trimming took off 1 base at V and 4 bases at J, with 10 bases between the two ends. CDR3 length: 14 residues. The germline gives CDR1 MNHEY, CDR2 SMNVEV (reference sequence). Here the CDR3 DNA reads TGTGCCAGCAGTTTATTGGGTAGGGCAGAGACCCAGTACTTC. This sequence encodes CASSLLGRAETQYF.

This clone was counted between two and nine times. CDR3 coding DNA: TGCGCCAGCAGCCAAGAGGCGAACTCCTATAATTCACCCCTCCACTTT. It specifies CASSQEANSYNSPLHF. The gene calls are TRBV4-1 and TRBJ1-6, with D unclear. This CDR3 has 16 residues. The germline CDR1 and CDR2 sequences are MGHRA and YSYEKL. Between the trimmed V and J ends, which lost 0 bases and 0 bases, there was a span of 6 bases.

The chain carries TRBV19 and TRBJ1-1; D not resolved. Trimming left V 7 bases short and J 1 base short, with 19 bases between. The CDR3 loop spans 16 amino acids. Germline assignment: CDR1 LNHDA and CDR2 SQIVND (reference sequence). CDR3 sequence (DNA): TGTGCCAGTAAAGTGGCGGGTAGGGCCGCGAACACTGAAGCTTTCTTT. Its translation: CASKVAGRAANTEAFF.

The V call is TRBV27, the J call TRBJ1-2; the D is unclear. Between the trimmed V and J ends, which lost 2 bases and 2 bases, there was a span of 6 bases. This CDR3 contains 13 residues. Germline V CDR1 and CDR2: MNHEY, SMNVEV (reference sequence). The CDR3 DNA sequence: TGTGCCAGCAGTTTAGAGGGCAACTATGGCTACACCTTC. This encodes CASSLEGNYGYTF.

This clone was recorded once. The chain recombines TRBV19 with TRBJ2-1; no firm D call. Germline V lookup: CDR1 LNHDA, CDR2 SQIVND (reference sequence). Trimming took 3 bases from V and 0 from J, leaving 9 bases between them. This CDR3 comprises 15 residues. The chain's CDR3 is CASSILTSSYNEQFF. The CDR3 DNA is TGTGCCAGTAGTATTCTAACGAGCTCCTACAATGAGCAGTTCTTC.

The chain combines TRBV27 with TRBJ2-1; 11 bases line up with TRBD2. Unmatched junction bases numbered 3, after V lost 2 bases and J lost 6 bases. The germline V gene has CDR1 MNHEY and CDR2 SMNVEV (reference sequence). This CDR3 spans 15 amino acids. The CDR3 DNA is TGTGCCAGCAGTTTAATAGCGGGGGGGCGCAATGAGCAGTTCTTC. Its protein is CASSLIAGGRNEQFF.

V gene TRBV10-3 combines with J gene TRBJ1-3; TRBD1 might be the D (6 bases). The V gene's germline CDR1 is ENHRY and CDR2 SYGVKD. The CDR3 contains 16 residues. Between the trimmed V and J ends, which lost 6 bases and 2 bases, there was a span of 17 bases. This chain's CDR3 is CAISASTTGAGNTIYF. The CDR3, as DNA: TGTGCCATCAGCGCGAGCACGACAGGCGCTGGAAACACCATATATTTT.

The chain carries TRBV7-9 and TRBJ1-5, with D tentatively TRBD1 (5 bases). The V end lost 0 bases, the J end lost 1 base, and 10 bases lay between the germline ends. The CDR3 length is 16 residues. Germline CDR1 and CDR2: SEHNR and FQNEAQ (reference sequence). CDR3 loop: CASSLADGASNQPQHF. The CDR3 DNA reads as TGTGCCAGCAGCTTAGCGGACGGGGCAAGCAATCAGCCCCAGCATTTT.

Turning to this clone: Other DNA sequences from this sample encode an identical CDR3 as well. This chain connects TRBV5-4 to TRBJ2-7, with D perhaps given as TRBD1 or TRBD2 (5 bases each). Trimming removed 0 bases at V and 7 bases at J, with 5 bases between. The germline V gene encodes CDR1 SGHNT and CDR2 YYREEE (reference sequence). This CDR3 region has 11 residues. For the CDR3, the DNA is TGTGCCAGCAGCTTGGGGGGGGAGCAGTACTTC. As protein: CASSLGGEQYF.

The chain is built from TRBV4-1 and TRBJ1-4; perhaps TRBD1 as D (6 bases). Per germline, CDR1 MGHRA and CDR2 YSYEKL. This CDR3 has 12 residues. V lost 4 bases, J lost 8 bases, and 8 bases lay in between. The CDR3 is CASSLQGEKLFF. The DNA for the CDR3 is TGCGCCAGCAGCCTACAGGGCGAAAAACTGTTTTTT.

This clone was recorded only once. V and J are TRBV19 and TRBJ2-7; perhaps D is TRBD1 or TRBD2 (5 bases each). This CDR3 is 14 amino acids long. V shed 4 bases and J shed 1 base, with 11 bases lying between them. The germline gives CDR1 LNHDA, CDR2 SQIVND (reference sequence). The CDR3 loop reads CASSTWDGSYEQYF. The CDR3 DNA follows: TGTGCCAGTAGTACCTGGGACGGATCCTACGAGCAGTACTTC.

CDR3 in amino acids: CASRSQESNTGELFF. The CDR3 nucleotides read TGCGCCAGCAGGTCTCAGGAATCGAACACCGGGGAGCTGTTTTTT. The rearrangement joins TRBV5-1 to TRBJ2-2; D is unresolved. The CDR3 runs to 15 residues. Germline lookup yields CDR1 SGHRS and CDR2 YFSETQ. The ends were cut back, 5 bases at V and 0 bases at J, with 11 bases in the middle.

The V gene is TRBV5-6, the J gene TRBJ2-7, with a tentative D call TRBD2 (5 bases). CDR1 is SGHDT and CDR2 is YYEEEE in the germline V gene. The V end was cut by 5 bases, the J end by 3 bases, with 6 bases between. This CDR3 contains 11 residues. As DNA, the CDR3 is TGTGCCAGCAGTCGGGACTACGAGCAGTACTTC. This encodes CASSRDYEQYF.

This chain joins TRBV14 and TRBJ2-1; D remains unclear. V was cut by 2 bases and J by 8 bases, with 16 bases left in between. This CDR3 contains 15 residues. Germline CDR1 SGHDN, CDR2 FVKESK. The CDR3 protein is CASSQNQGLVHEQFF. DNA for the CDR3: TGTGCCAGCAGCCAAAACCAAGGCCTAGTCCATGAGCAGTTCTTC.

This sequence joins TRBV7-9 and TRBJ1-3; D is unresolved. Germline V gene lookup returns CDR1 SEHNR and CDR2 FQNEAQ (reference sequence). V lost 5 bases, J lost 8 bases, and 10 bases lay in between. The CDR3 consists of 12 residues. The CDR3 here is CASSERRDTIYF. The CDR3, as DNA: TGTGCCAGCAGCGAGAGAAGGGACACCATATATTTT.

The chain links TRBV7-2 to TRBJ2-1; D remains ambiguous. Germline CDR1 is SGHTA and CDR2 is FQGNSA. The CDR3 loop spans 14 amino acids. Trimming took off 3 bases at V and 3 bases at J, with 9 bases between the two ends. CDR3: CASSFSVGYNEQFF. The CDR3 region has the DNA TGTGCCAGCAGCTTTTCAGTGGGCTACAATGAGCAGTTCTTC.